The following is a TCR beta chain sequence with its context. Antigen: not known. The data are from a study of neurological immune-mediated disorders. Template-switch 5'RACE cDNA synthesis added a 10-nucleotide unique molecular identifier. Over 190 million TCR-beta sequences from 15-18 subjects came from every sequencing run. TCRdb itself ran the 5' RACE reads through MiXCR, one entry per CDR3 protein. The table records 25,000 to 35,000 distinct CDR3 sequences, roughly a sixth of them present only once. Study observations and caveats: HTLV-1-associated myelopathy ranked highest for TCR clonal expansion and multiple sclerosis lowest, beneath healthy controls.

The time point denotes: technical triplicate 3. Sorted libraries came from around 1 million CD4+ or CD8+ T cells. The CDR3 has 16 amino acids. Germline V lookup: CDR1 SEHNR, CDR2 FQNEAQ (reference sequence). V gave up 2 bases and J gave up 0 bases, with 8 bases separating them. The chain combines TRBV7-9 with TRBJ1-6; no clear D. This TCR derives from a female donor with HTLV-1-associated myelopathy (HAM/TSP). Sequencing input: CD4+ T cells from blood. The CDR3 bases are TGTGCCAGCAGCTTAATGGGCAGCTCCTATAATTCACCCCTCCACTTT. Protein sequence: CASSLMGSSYNSPLHF.